These 24 T cell receptor beta chains were all obtained from the same sample, sequenced in a study of T cells in Graves' hyperthyroidism and ophthalmopathy. Amplified TCR beta CDR3 regions came from RNA transcripts. HTBI primers drove first-round RT-PCR of the TCR CDR3. TCRdb called the multiplex PCR reads again in MiXCR, with one record for every CDR3 protein. The sample records roughly 300,000 distinct CDR3 sequences, over 11% being singletons. The sequenced material came from blood. These receptors came from a woman aged 25-40 years with Graves' hyperthyroidism.

The J gene is TRBJ2-1, the V gene TRBV3-1, with D perhaps being TRBD1 or TRBD2 (5 bases each). The germline gives CDR1 LGHDT, CDR2 YNNKEL (reference sequence). The CDR3 is made up of 15 amino acids. V lost 0 bases to trimming and J lost 7 bases, with 13 bases between them. CDR3 residues: CASSQDRYGTNEQFF. In DNA, the CDR3 is TGTGCCAGCAGCCAAGATAGGTACGGGACGAATGAGCAGTTCTTC.

The sample holds many counts of this clonotype. DNA of the CDR3: TGTGCCAGCAGCTTCCGACTGAGAAGGAGCTCCTACAATGAGCAGTTCTTC. Translating it yields CASSFRLRRSSYNEQFF. This chain joins TRBV11-2 and TRBJ2-1; D ambiguous. Trimming took off 3 bases at V and 0 bases at J, with 15 bases between the two ends. The CDR3 extends over 17 amino acids. Germline CDR1 reads SGHAT; CDR2 reads FQNNGV. The variable domain in full, with the rest retrieved from reference TRBV11-2 and TRBJ2-1, is EAGVAQSPRYKIIEKRQSVAFWCNPISGHATLYWYQQILGQGPKLLIQFQNNGVVDDSQLPKDRFSAERLKGVDSTLKIQPAKLEDSAVYLCASSFRLRRSSYNEQFFGPGTRLTVL.

In this sample, this clonotype turned up a few times. The chain employs TRBV6-5 and TRBJ2-7, with D perhaps given as TRBD1 or TRBD2 (5 bases each). Germline lookup yields CDR1 MNHEY and CDR2 SVGAGI. V lost 2 bases and J 2 bases, leaving 16 bases between the germline ends. The CDR3 runs 16 residues. The CDR3 here is CASSYGGSYSPYEQYF. The CDR3 DNA reads TGTGCCAGCAGTTACGGGGGTTCTTACTCCCCCTACGAGCAGTACTTC.

In its sample, this clonotype was seen many times. The J gene is TRBJ2-7, the V gene TRBV7-2; TRBD2 aligns across 12 bases. The V segment lost 5 bases and the J segment 4 bases; nucleotides outside the gene matches: 6. The germline CDR1 and CDR2 sequences are SGHTA and FQGNSA. There are 15 residues in the CDR3. The CDR3 coding sequence is TGTGCCAGCAGCAAAGGACTAGCGGGGATATACGAGCAGTACTTC. It is translated as CASSKGLAGIYEQYF.

This clonotype was counted a few times. The CDR3 sequence: CASSEPPKWEKLFF. The CDR3 DNA reads as TGTGCCAGCAGCGAACCCCCTAAGTGGGAAAAACTGTTTTTT. This chain connects TRBV7-9 to TRBJ1-4; D is uncertain. V was trimmed by 5 bases and J by 8 bases, leaving 15 bases between them. CDR3 size: 14 residues. CDR1 and CDR2 (germline): SEHNR, FQNEAQ (reference sequence).

This clonotype was found a few times. The chain employs TRBV19 and TRBJ2-7; 9 bases match TRBD1. With V trimmed by 4 bases and J by 5 bases, 3 bases remained unmatched. Germline lookup yields CDR1 LNHDA and CDR2 SQIVND (reference sequence). This CDR3 contains 13 residues. The CDR3 loop is CASSNRGQDEQYF. Here the CDR3 DNA reads TGTGCCAGTAGTAACAGGGGGCAGGACGAGCAGTACTTC.

The chain is built from TRBV11-1 and TRBJ2-1; 9 bases fit TRBD2. The V gene's germline CDR1 is SGHAT and CDR2 FQDESV (reference sequence). This CDR3 region has 15 residues. J was trimmed by 6 bases and V by 7 bases; bases with no gene match: 10. The CDR3 DNA follows: TGTGCCAGCACAGTAGGGCGGGAGGGCCGCAATGAGCAGTTCTTC. Its protein is CASTVGREGRNEQFF. Full variable domain (missing parts from reference TRBV11-1 and TRBJ2-1): EAEVAQSPRYKITEKSQAVAFWCDPISGHATLYWYRQILGQGPELLVQFQDESVVDDSQLPKDRFSAERLKGVDSTLKIQPAELGDSAMYLCASTVGREGRNEQFFGPGTRLTVL.

This clonotype was counted at least ten times. This chain connects TRBV18 to TRBJ1-1, with 7 bases identical to TRBD1. V shed 5 bases, J shed 1 base, and the junction held 7 bases outside the gene matches. The germline CDR1 and CDR2 sequences are KGHSH and LQKENI. The CDR3 consists of 15 residues. The CDR3 region has the DNA TGTGCCAGCTCATCGACAGGGAATACGAACACTGAAGCTTTCTTT. Translation gives CASSSTGNTNTEAFF.

This clonotype was counted between two and nine times. The V and J genes are TRBV19 and TRBJ2-5; D is ambiguous. This CDR3 spans 13 amino acids. Germline V gene sequence: CDR1 LNHDA, CDR2 SQIVND (reference sequence). The ends were cut back, 6 bases at V and 0 bases at J, with 8 bases in the middle. The CDR3 DNA follows: TGTGCCAGTAGCCCGATGTACCAAGAGACCCAGTACTTC. Translated: CASSPMYQETQYF.

In this sample, this clonotype turned up a few times. The chain links TRBV29-1 to TRBJ2-1; D is possibly TRBD1 or TRBD2 (6 bases each). With 6 bases removed from V and 8 bases from J, the gap between germline ends came to 14 bases. Germline values: CDR1 SQVTM, CDR2 ANQGSEA. This CDR3 contains 12 residues. DNA of the CDR3: TGCAGCGTGGGGGGCCTAGGGGATGAGCAGTTCTTC. Residues: CSVGGLGDEQFF.

A note on this clonotype: This may be a read error: a much more frequent sequence differs by one nucleotide. This rearrangement joins TRBV12-3 or TRBV12-4 to TRBJ1-1; D unresolved. Trimming stripped 7 bases from V and 2 bases from J, with 14 bases between. The CDR3 has 14 residues. Here the CDR3 DNA reads TGTGCCAGCACCATCGGAGGGCCCAACACTGAAGCTTTCTTT. Its protein product is CASTIGGPNTEAFF.

This clonotype was seen ten or more times. The V and J genes are TRBV2 and TRBJ2-1; 12 nucleotides agree with TRBD2. CDR3 length: 15 amino acids. The germline CDR1 and CDR2 sequences are SNHLY and FYNNEI. With 6 bases clipped from V and 9 bases from J, the junction kept 9 bases outside the gene matches. The CDR3: CASRKASGREIEQFF. DNA for the CDR3: TGTGCCAGCAGGAAGGCTAGCGGGAGGGAAATTGAGCAGTTCTTC.

The chain has TRBV29-1 and TRBJ2-1; no firm D call. The V end lost 5 bases, the J end lost 0 bases, and 8 bases lay between the germline ends. The germline V gene encodes CDR1 SQVTM and CDR2 ANQGSEA. The CDR3 contains 13 residues. The CDR3 nucleotides read TGCAGCGTTAAAAGCATCTCCTACAATGAGCAGTTCTTC. This sequence encodes CSVKSISYNEQFF.

In its sample, this clonotype was seen once. The V gene is TRBV19, the J gene TRBJ1-5; TRBD1 aligns across 10 bases. The V gene's germline CDR1 is LNHDA and CDR2 SQIVND (reference sequence). J was trimmed by 2 bases and V by 6 bases; bases with no gene match: 4. The CDR3 contains 15 residues. CDR3 residues: CASRDRGYGNQPQHF. In DNA form, the CDR3 reads TGTGCCAGTAGGGACAGGGGGTACGGCAATCAGCCCCAGCATTTT.

The rearrangement joins TRBV28 to TRBJ1-1; D not certain. Trimming removed 7 bases at V and 4 bases at J, with 10 bases between. Germline CDR1 MDHEN, CDR2 SYDVKM. This CDR3 is built from 12 residues. This CDR3 reads CASKNSPTEAFF. For the CDR3, the DNA is TGTGCCAGCAAGAACAGCCCCACTGAAGCTTTCTTT.

The sample holds many counts of this clonotype. The chain couples TRBV9 to TRBJ1-3; maybe TRBD1 (6 bases). The V end was cut by 0 bases, the J end by 11 bases, with 18 bases between. The CDR3 spans 15 residues. Germline CDR1 reads SGDLS; CDR2 reads YYNGEE. The CDR3 DNA reads as TGTGCCAGCAGCGTAGCTACGGACAGCCCCCCGGCCATATATTTT. The encoded protein is CASSVATDSPPAIYF.

A few counts support this clonotype. The rearrangement links TRBV5-5 to TRBJ2-2; D is uncertain. The CDR3 contains 14 residues. Deletions cut 0 bases from V and 5 bases from J, with 8 bases between. The germline V gene encodes CDR1 SGHKS and CDR2 YYEKEE (reference sequence). Written as DNA, the CDR3 is TGTGCCAGCAGCTTGGCCGTGGAAACCGGGGAGCTGTTTTTT. Translated: CASSLAVETGELFF. Complete variable domain (other parts from reference TRBV5-5 and TRBJ2-2): DAGVTQSPTHLIKTRGQQVTLRCSPISGHKSVSWYQQVLGQGPQFIFQYYEKEERGRGNFPDRFSARQFPNYSSELNVNALLLGDSALYLCASSLAVETGELFFGEGSRLTVL.

This clonotype was counted ten times or more. J is TRBJ2-7 and V is TRBV5-1, with TRBD1 matching 9 bases. Losses at the gene ends were 3 bases for V and 1 base for J; bases not matched to a gene: 5. CDR1 is SGHRS, CDR2 YFSETQ, per germline. The CDR3 sequence is 15 residues long. The CDR3 DNA sequence: TGCGCCAGCAGCTCCGTCGGGACAGGGTCCTACGAGCAGTACTTC. This translates into CASSSVGTGSYEQYF.

The genes are TRBV6-1 and TRBJ1-6, with 7 bases that match TRBD1. Germline V gene sequence: CDR1 MNHNS, CDR2 SASEGT. The CDR3 runs to 16 residues. With V trimmed by 8 bases and J by 6 bases, 13 bases remained unmatched. CDR3: CASGSKQGWGNSPLHF. CDR3 nucleotide sequence: TGTGCCAGCGGATCGAAACAGGGGTGGGGTAATTCACCCCTCCACTTT.

The chain uses TRBV3-1 and TRBJ1-1; weak D call: TRBD1 (5 bases). Germline V gene lookup returns CDR1 LGHDT and CDR2 YNNKEL (reference sequence). The CDR3 extends over 11 amino acids. The germline V and J ends were trimmed by 7 bases and 4 bases, with 7 bases remaining between them. The DNA for the CDR3 is TGTGCCAGCACAGGGTCCACTGAAGCTTTCTTT. Protein product: CASTGSTEAFF.

There are a few counts of this clonotype. The CDR3 reads CSAPPSGREGFGDTQYF. The CDR3 DNA reads TGCAGCGCCCCCCCCTCGGGGCGGGAGGGCTTTGGAGATACGCAGTATTTT. The chain joins TRBV29-1 to TRBJ2-3; 9 bases map to TRBD2. Germline trimming cut 7 bases from V and 5 bases from J; bases unmatched to any gene: 19. The CDR3 sequence is 17 residues long. CDR1 is SQVTM, CDR2 ANQGSEA, per germline.

This clonotype was counted between two and nine times. This chain uses TRBV7-8 with TRBJ2-4; 8 nucleotides agree with TRBD2. J was trimmed by 6 bases and V by 1 base; bases with no gene match: 8. The CDR3 extends over 16 amino acids. Germline values: CDR1 SGHVS, CDR2 FQNEAQ. CDR3 in amino acids: CASSLVYWLAGNIQYF. As DNA, the CDR3 is TGTGCCAGCAGCTTAGTGTATTGGCTAGCGGGAAACATTCAGTACTTC.

There are many counts of this clonotype. The genes are TRBV12-3 or TRBV12-4 and TRBJ2-7; tentatively, D is TRBD1 (6 bases). This CDR3 has 12 residues. Trimming removed 6 bases from V and 2 bases from J, with 8 bases in between. In nucleotides, the CDR3 is TGTGCCAGCAGCTACAGGGCCTACGAGCAGTACTTC. Translated: CASSYRAYEQYF.

This clonotype was seen many times. The CDR3 bases are TGTGCCAGCAGCCTGGACAGGGTTGGGAATGAGCAGTTCTTC. It translates to CASSLDRVGNEQFF. V and J are TRBV28 and TRBJ2-1; 8 positions agree with TRBD1. Germline loops: CDR1 MDHEN, CDR2 SYDVKM. V shed 6 bases, J shed 7 bases, and the junction held 8 bases outside the gene matches. This CDR3 has 14 residues.